Sequencing of this TCR beta chain was carried out in a study of blood T cell repertoires in COVID-19. In the study's own analysis: From reference gene primer amplification, estimates of nucleated cell counts were derived. Profiled with immunoSEQ multiplex PCR; TCRdb holds only in-frame clones, not every one. V and J calls and clone size are as listed in that table; D and trimming were resolved from the DNA. The sample shows 150,000 to 200,000 clones, around 85% of them seen only once. Followed over time, Seattle patients had been enrolled while infection was active. This clonotype was obtained from a woman aged 55-70 years with COVID-19, enrolled during active disease. The sample consisted of peripheral blood.

As DNA, the CDR3 is TGTGCCAGCAGTCGAGGAGGACACACTGAAGCTTTCTTT. Its protein product is CASSRGGHTEAFF. This sequence joins TRBV12-3 or TRBV12-4 and TRBJ1-1; D gene uncertain. V lost 5 bases, J lost 3 bases, and 10 bases lay in between. CDR3 length equals 13 residues.